The 22 T cell receptor beta chains below all came from one sample that was sequenced in a study of cytomegalovirus exposure and HLA in healthy donors. PCR involved 60 Vbeta and 13 Jbeta primers. The assay was immunoSEQ multiplex PCR, and TCRdb's table has in-frame clones only and misses some. The data hold about 180,000 clones, with 77% observed a single time. Input material: PBMCs. These receptor sequences come from a man younger than 35 in good health and CMV-seronegative.

The chain carries TRBV9 and TRBJ1-1; D not certain. This CDR3 has 13 amino acids. CDR1 is SGDLS and CDR2 is YYNGEE in the germline V gene. The V and J ends lost 5 bases and 0 bases respectively, with 8 bases between them. As DNA, the CDR3 is TGTGCCAGCAGTGACAACCTGAACACTGAAGCTTTCTTT. It translates to CASSDNLNTEAFF.

The chain employs TRBV7-2 and TRBJ2-7, with 9 bases that match TRBD1. This CDR3 has 15 residues. CDR1 is SGHTA and CDR2 is FQGNSA in the germline V gene. V dropped 1 base and J dropped 1; count of bases not matched to a gene: 2. Here the CDR3 DNA reads TGTGCCAGCAGCTTAGGGACAGGGGAATCCTACGAGCAGTACTTC. This codes for CASSLGTGESYEQYF.

This rearrangement joins TRBV5-1 to TRBJ2-1; D gene ambiguous. The CDR3 has 14 residues. The germline gives CDR1 SGHRS, CDR2 YFSETQ. With 0 bases removed from V and 7 bases from J, the gap between germline ends came to 11 bases. The CDR3 region is CASSLGQSTNEQFF. DNA for the CDR3: TGCGCCAGCAGCTTGGGACAATCCACTAATGAGCAGTTCTTC.

The chain combines TRBV11-2 with TRBJ1-2, with a possible D match to TRBD1 (6 bases). The CDR3 sequence is 15 residues long. In germline, CDR1 is SGHAT, CDR2 FQNNGV. Trimming took off 5 bases at V and 1 base at J, with 14 bases between the two ends. CDR3 DNA sequence: TGTGCCAGCAGCGCCCCAGGGGAGAGTAACTATGGCTACACCTTC. It specifies CASSAPGESNYGYTF.

The gene calls are TRBV30 and TRBJ2-7, with 8 positions matching TRBD1. The CDR3 sequence is 13 residues long. The V gene's germline CDR1 is GTSNPN and CDR2 SVGIG (reference sequence). V lost 2 bases to trimming and J lost 3 bases; unmatched junction nucleotides: 3. CDR3 sequence: CAWSRQGSYEQYF. The DNA of the CDR3 is TGTGCCTGGAGTCGACAGGGGAGCTACGAGCAGTACTTC.

This clone was seen only once. As DNA, the CDR3 is TGTGCCACCAGCAGAGATCGACAGGGGGGCAATCAGCCCCAGCATTTT. Its translation: CATSRDRQGGNQPQHF. This sequence joins TRBV15 and TRBJ1-5; 9 bases are shared with TRBD1. J lost 2 bases, V lost 0 bases, and 2 bases had no gene match. CDR3 size: 16 residues. From germline, CDR1 is LNHNV and CDR2 YYDKDF (reference sequence).

This chain uses TRBV5-1 with TRBJ1-4; 10 nucleotides match TRBD1. CDR3 length: 14 residues. Germline CDR1 SGHRS, CDR2 YFSETQ. V lost 4 bases to trimming and J lost 14 bases; unmatched junction nucleotides: 11. CDR3 in amino acids: CASSVRQGARFLFF. The CDR3 DNA follows: TGCGCCAGCAGCGTAAGACAGGGGGCACGGTTCCTGTTTTTT.

V is TRBV6-5 and J is TRBJ2-5; D is possibly TRBD1 (5 bases). V dropped 6 bases and J dropped 5 bases, with 19 bases sitting between them. CDR1 and CDR2 from the germline V gene are MNHEY and SVGAGI. CDR3 length: 15 amino acids. The CDR3 reads CASSSPGWGSETQYF. The CDR3 coding sequence is TGTGCCAGCAGCTCACCTGGGTGGGGCAGCGAGACCCAGTACTTC.

The CDR3 here is CASSIQVVNYGYTF. In DNA, the CDR3 is TGTGCCAGTAGTATTCAGGTCGTCAACTATGGCTACACCTTC. This rearrangement joins TRBV19 to TRBJ1-2, with unresolved D. V was cut by 3 bases and J by 2 bases, with 10 bases left in between. From germline, CDR1 is LNHDA and CDR2 SQIVND (reference sequence). The CDR3 loop spans 14 amino acids.

This chain joins TRBV14 and TRBJ2-7, with 8 bases aligning to TRBD1. The J segment lost 2 bases and the V segment lost 3 bases, leaving 3 bases of the junction unmatched. From germline, CDR1 is SGHDN and CDR2 FVKESK. This CDR3 comprises 14 residues. As DNA, the CDR3 is TGTGCCAGCAGCCACTGGGACAGGACCTACGAGCAGTACTTC. Residues: CASSHWDRTYEQYF.

The J gene is TRBJ1-1, the V gene TRBV4-1; TRBD1 might be the D (6 bases). Germline V gene lookup returns CDR1 MGHRA and CDR2 YSYEKL. This CDR3 is built from 16 residues. Trimming pared 1 base from V and 4 bases from J, leaving 16 bases between. The chain's CDR3 is CASSQALRQGSTEAFF. CDR3 bases: TGCGCCAGCAGCCAAGCATTACGGCAGGGGAGCACTGAAGCTTTCTTT.

The V gene is TRBV4-1, the J gene TRBJ2-3; tentative D call: TRBD1 (6 bases). The germline V gene has CDR1 MGHRA and CDR2 YSYEKL. The CDR3 runs to 16 residues. Trimming removed 6 bases at V and 4 bases at J, with 20 bases between. The CDR3 bases are TGCGCCAGCAGGAAAGAGCTGGGGGCGATTGCAGATACGCAGTATTTT. Translating it yields CASRKELGAIADTQYF.

This clone was recorded a few times. V and J are TRBV5-5 and TRBJ1-2, with TRBD1 as a possible D gene (5 bases). CDR3 length: 13 amino acids. V gave up 4 bases and J gave up 5 bases, with 12 bases separating them. Per the germline V gene, CDR1 is SGHKS and CDR2 is YYEKEE (reference sequence). For the CDR3, the DNA is TGTGCCAGCAGCCCCGACAGCACGTATGGCTACACCTTC. This translates into CASSPDSTYGYTF.

The chain recombines TRBV4-3 with TRBJ2-7; TRBD1 is a possible D gene (6 bases). Trimming cost V 1 base and J 2 bases, with 12 bases left between them. The CDR3 spans 15 residues. Per the germline V gene, CDR1 is LGHNA and CDR2 is YSLEER. CDR3 in DNA: TGCGCCAGCAGCCAAGGTCCCAGGGGTCCCTACGAGCAGTACTTC. Encoded protein: CASSQGPRGPYEQYF.

This chain connects TRBV9 to TRBJ1-1; no definite D call. The CDR3 sequence is 15 residues long. CDR1 and CDR2 (germline): SGDLS, YYNGEE. Trimming stripped 3 bases from V and 1 base from J, with 13 bases between. DNA for the CDR3: TGTGCCAGCAGCGCCGAGACAACAGAGAACACTGAAGCTTTCTTT. Translated: CASSAETTENTEAFF. Supplemented by reference TRBV9 and TRBJ1-1, the full variable domain reads DSGVTQTPKHLITATGQRVTLRCSPRSGDLSVYWYQQSLDQGLQFLIQYYNGEERAKGNILERFSAQQFPDLHSELNLSSLELGDSALYFCASSAETTENTEAFFGQGTRLTVV.

V is TRBV19 and J is TRBJ2-7, with 11 bases fitting TRBD2. This CDR3 spans 14 amino acids. From germline, CDR1 is LNHDA and CDR2 SQIVND (reference sequence). V trimming: 2 bases; J trimming: 7 bases; junction bases outside the gene matches: 4. Here the CDR3 DNA reads TGTGCCAGTAGTATACTAGCGGGAGGTAGTGAGCAGTACTTC. It specifies CASSILAGGSEQYF.

This chain joins TRBV30 and TRBJ2-7; maybe TRBD2 (6 bases). Germline CDR1 and CDR2: GTSNPN and SVGIG (reference sequence). CDR3 length equals 13 residues. V shed 5 bases and J shed 3 bases, with 14 bases lying between them. This CDR3 reads CAWSRLGNYEQYF. The CDR3 DNA follows: TGTGCCTGGTCTCGACTAGGAAACTACGAGCAGTACTTC.

This rearrangement joins TRBV7-8 to TRBJ2-2; 11 bases agree with TRBD2. This CDR3 has 17 residues. CDR1 is SGHVS and CDR2 is FQNEAQ in the germline V gene. The V segment lost 5 bases and the J segment 3 bases; nucleotides outside the gene matches: 8. The CDR3 here is CASSARTSGSYTGELFF. Written as DNA, the CDR3 is TGTGCCAGCAGCGCGCGAACTAGCGGGAGTTACACCGGGGAGCTGTTTTTT.

The rearrangement joins TRBV11-2 to TRBJ2-7; 12 bases are a match to TRBD2. V lost 2 bases, J lost 3 bases, and 2 bases stayed unmatched. Looked up from germline, CDR1 is SGHAT and CDR2 is FQNNGV. The CDR3 extends over 15 amino acids. The DNA of the CDR3 is TGTGCCAGCAGCTTAATGACTAGCGGGAGCTACGAGCAGTACTTC. It yields the protein CASSLMTSGSYEQYF.

J is TRBJ2-1 and V is TRBV15, with D perhaps TRBD2 (5 bases). The CDR3 totals 15 residues. Germline V CDR1 and CDR2: LNHNV, YYDKDF (reference sequence). The germline V and J ends were trimmed by 0 bases and 7 bases, with 13 bases remaining between them. CDR3 residues: CATSRDVTSSNEQFF. In nucleotides, the CDR3 is TGTGCCACCAGCAGAGATGTTACTAGTTCTAATGAGCAGTTCTTC.

CDR3 DNA: TGTGCCAGCAGTACGAGGGTCGGTGATTCACCCCTCCACTTT. It encodes CASSTRVGDSPLHF. The chain recombines TRBV6-5 with TRBJ1-6; unclear D gene. The CDR3 contains 14 residues. The V end was cut by 5 bases, the J end by 8 bases, with 13 bases between. CDR1 and CDR2 (germline): MNHEY, SVGAGI.

The gene calls are TRBV13 and TRBJ2-7; D is unclear. The CDR3 length is 16 residues. V was trimmed by 2 bases and J by 2 bases, leaving 16 bases between them. Germline CDR1 is PRHDT and CDR2 is FYEKMQ (reference sequence). CDR3 coding DNA: TGTGCCAGCAGCTTAATGGAGAGATGGATAGCCTACGAGCAGTACTTC. Its protein product is CASSLMERWIAYEQYF.